The 7 T cell receptor beta chains given below trace back to one sample, sequenced in a study of Ad26.COV2.S vaccination and SARS-CoV-2 variants. The treatment is: 15 to 20 received Ad26.COV2.S at low or high dose, single or two shots; roughly 5 received placebo; per-sample allocation not given. Sampling took place 63 days after the first vaccine or placebo injection. TCRdb's table, derived via immunoSEQ multiplex PCR, lists solely in-frame clones and lacks some. This repertoire shows about 320,000 clones, 70% to 90% found once; its top ten account for around 2%. The sequenced sample was peripheral blood, obtained in a trial of Ad26.COV2.S vaccine versus placebo. The receptors stem from a person between 18 and 59 years old who received the Ad26.COV2.S COVID-19 vaccine or a placebo.

The chain has TRBV18 and TRBJ2-5; 11 bases are a match to TRBD1. V shed 9 bases, J shed 5 bases, and the junction held 11 bases outside the gene matches. The germline V gene encodes CDR1 KGHSH and CDR2 LQKENI. The CDR3 contains 15 residues. The CDR3 sequence is CASLTGTGGRETQYF. CDR3 bases: TGTGCCAGTCTTACCGGGACAGGGGGTCGGGAGACCCAGTACTTC.

This clone came up a few times. V and J are TRBV6-1 and TRBJ1-3, with D maybe TRBD1 (5 bases). From germline, CDR1 is MNHNS and CDR2 SASEGT. The CDR3 length is 14 residues. The V gene lost 0 bases and the J gene lost 4 bases, with 7 bases spanning the gap. CDR3 residues: CASSEAGDGNTIYF. For the CDR3, the DNA is TGTGCCAGCAGTGAAGCGGGGGACGGAAACACCATATATTTT.

This chain joins TRBV9 and TRBJ1-4; 11 nucleotides agree with TRBD1. There are 15 residues in the CDR3. V dropped 4 bases and J dropped 5; count of bases not matched to a gene: 4. Germline-derived CDR1 and CDR2 are SGDLS and YYNGEE. The CDR3 here is CASSPRTGGNEKLFF. The CDR3 nucleotides are TGTGCCAGCAGCCCAAGGACAGGGGGCAATGAAAAACTGTTTTTT.

This chain uses TRBV13 with TRBJ2-7; weak D call: TRBD1 (6 bases). V was clipped by 5 bases and J by 1 base, with 30 bases between them. This CDR3 spans 20 amino acids. Germline assignment: CDR1 PRHDT and CDR2 FYEKMQ (reference sequence). CDR3: CASSPLSASFNRVGSYEQYF. DNA for the CDR3: TGTGCCAGCAGCCCTCTCTCGGCATCCTTCAACAGGGTAGGGTCCTACGAGCAGTACTTC. Variable domain in full (rest from reference TRBV13 and TRBJ2-7): AAGVIQSPRHLIKEKRETATLKCYPIPRHDTVYWYQQGPGQDPQFLISFYEKMQSDKGSIPDRFSAQQFSDYHSELNMSSLELGDSALYFCASSPLSASFNRVGSYEQYFGPGTRLTVT.

Concerning this clone itself: The sample has other DNA sequences that encode this CDR3 too. The J gene is TRBJ2-7, the V gene TRBV9; 10 bases match TRBD1. CDR1 and CDR2 from the germline V gene are SGDLS and YYNGEE. J lost 3 bases, V lost 2 bases, and 2 bases had no gene match. CDR3 length: 14 amino acids. The CDR3 nucleotides read TGTGCCAGCAGCGTGGGGACAGGGGACTACGAGCAGTACTTC. It specifies CASSVGTGDYEQYF. Full variable domain (outside the CDR3, taken from reference TRBV9 and TRBJ2-7): DSGVTQTPKHLITATGQRVTLRCSPRSGDLSVYWYQQSLDQGLQFLIQYYNGEERAKGNILERFSAQQFPDLHSELNLSSLELGDSALYFCASSVGTGDYEQYFGPGTRLTVT.

The chain combines TRBV7-8 with TRBJ2-7; D is uncertain. The CDR3 has 13 residues. V lost 3 bases and J 1 base, leaving 7 bases between the germline ends. Germline V gene data show CDR1 as SGHVS and CDR2 as FQNEAQ. The CDR3 protein is CASSLSTSYEQYF. CDR3 nucleotide sequence: TGTGCCAGCAGCTTGTCGACATCCTACGAGCAGTACTTC.

This clone has more than one count but fewer than ten. The chain combines TRBV18 with TRBJ1-3, with D possibly being TRBD1 (5 bases). CDR1 KGHSH and CDR2 LQKENI come from the germline V gene. Trimming took 3 bases from V and 1 from J, leaving 13 bases between them. The CDR3 is 16 residues long. In DNA form, the CDR3 reads TGTGCCAGCTCACCTGAGACAGCCACTTCTGGAAACACCATATATTTT. It encodes CASSPETATSGNTIYF.